This T cell receptor (beta chain) is from a study of blood T cell repertoires in COVID-19. The V gene's germline CDR1 is WSHSY and CDR2 SAAADI. The CDR3 covers 13 residues. V was cut by 10 bases and J by 8 bases, with 21 bases left in between. Method: immunoSEQ multiplex PCR; TCRdb's copy keeps in-frame clones and lacks some. The sample contains fewer than 400,000 clones, approximately 89% of which appear only once. The rearrangement links TRBV10-2 to TRBJ2-7; TRBD1 is a possible D gene (5 bases). The TCR originated in a woman in her twenties or thirties who had recovered from COVID-19. The sample was PBMCs or T cells enriched from blood (not recorded which). CDR3 bases: TGCGCCACCACGCTACAGGCTCGTCCCCAGCAGTACTTC. This gives the protein CATTLQARPQQYF.